The 20 T cell receptor beta chains below all came from one sample that was sequenced in a study of T cells in Graves' hyperthyroidism and ophthalmopathy. Amplified TCR beta CDR3 regions derived from RNA transcripts. TCR CDR3 regions were first amplified by RT-PCR with HTBI primers. TCRdb re-called the multiplex PCR reads with MiXCR, one entry per CDR3 protein. The sample carries around 36,000 distinct CDR3 sequences, around 56% recorded once. What was sequenced was blood. Receptors were obtained from a man aged 40-49 years with Graves' ophthalmopathy.

Ten or more counts support this clonotype. This chain joins TRBV20-1 and TRBJ1-1; no reliable D call. V shed 0 bases and J shed 1 base, with 12 bases lying between them. Germline CDR1 is DFQATT and CDR2 is SNEGSKA (reference sequence). CDR3 size: 15 residues. Here the CDR3 reads CSARDSFAGNTEAFF. The CDR3 DNA follows: TGCAGTGCTAGAGATAGTTTTGCGGGGAACACTGAAGCTTTCTTT.

The rearrangement joins TRBV6-5 to TRBJ2-1; D possibly corresponds to TRBD2 (6 bases). The germline V gene encodes CDR1 MNHEY and CDR2 SVGAGI. CDR3 length: 11 residues. Trimming pared 6 bases from V and 9 bases from J, leaving 9 bases between. The CDR3 here is CASSGGTEQFF. CDR3 nucleotides: TGTGCCAGCAGCGGGGGAACTGAGCAGTTCTTC.

This clonotype was picked up one time. A junction end diverges from the germline sequence, so it may reflect a read error. The chain employs TRBV20-1 and TRBJ2-3, with a weak D call TRBD1 (6 bases). There are 17 residues in the CDR3. The V gene's germline CDR1 is DFQATT and CDR2 SNEGSKA (reference sequence). In nucleotides, the CDR3 is TGCAGTGCCAGAGGGGGAGATTGGAGGACCAGCACAGATACGCAGTATTTT. Residues: CSARGGDWRTSTDTQYF.

The chain has TRBV7-8 and TRBJ1-5; TRBD1 is a possible D gene (6 bases). The germline gives CDR1 SGHVS, CDR2 FQNEAQ. The CDR3 is 14 amino acids. The CDR3 region is CAPPGGRTNQPQHF. In nucleotides, the CDR3 is TGTGCTCCCCCCGGGGGCCGAACAAATCAGCCCCAGCATTTT.

By share, this clonotype counts as medium-sized. The chain combines TRBV10-2 with TRBJ2-1; the match to TRBD2 covers 7 bases. Germline trimming cut 7 bases from V and 7 bases from J; bases unmatched to any gene: 7. Looked up from germline, CDR1 is WSHSY and CDR2 is SAAADI. The CDR3 contains 13 residues. The CDR3 region is CASTGGMLNEQFF. CDR3 coding DNA: TGCGCCAGCACGGGGGGTATGCTAAATGAGCAGTTCTTC.

This rearrangement joins TRBV2 to TRBJ2-2, with 16 nucleotides matching TRBD2. Germline loops: CDR1 SNHLY, CDR2 FYNNEI. The trim removed 3 bases at V and 7 bases at J, leaving 8 bases unmatched. The CDR3 is 18 amino acids. CDR3 protein: CASSDKGTSGGVGGELFF. The CDR3 DNA follows: TGTGCCAGCAGTGATAAAGGGACTAGCGGGGGGGTTGGCGGGGAGCTGTTTTTT.

This clonotype appeared once. Possible read error: a much larger clone is one base away. The V call is TRBV30, the J call TRBJ2-1; 7 positions match TRBD2. The ends lost 0 bases at V and 10 bases at J; junction bases unmatched: 9. The CDR3 has 14 residues. Looked up from germline, CDR1 is GTSNPN and CDR2 is SVGIG (reference sequence). The CDR3 loop reads CAWSVVGGVKEQFF. CDR3 coding DNA: TGTGCCTGGAGTGTTGTGGGAGGGGTAAAGGAGCAGTTCTTC.

This clonotype occurred many times. The chain recombines TRBV28 with TRBJ1-5, with 9 bases aligning to TRBD1. V lost 3 bases and J lost 4; bases outside the gene matches: 7. Germline lookup yields CDR1 MDHEN and CDR2 SYDVKM. There are 16 residues in the CDR3. This CDR3 reads CASSFQWGQGNQPQHF. In nucleotides, the CDR3 is TGTGCCAGCAGTTTCCAATGGGGACAGGGTAATCAGCCCCAGCATTTT.

The chain couples TRBV5-1 to TRBJ2-7, with 9 bases matching TRBD2. J gave up 2 bases and V 1 base, and 1 base lay outside the gene matches. Per germline, CDR1 SGHRS and CDR2 YFSETQ. The CDR3 extends over 14 amino acids. CDR3 in DNA: TGCGCCAGCAGCTTGTTAGCGGGAGCCTACGAGCAGTACTTC. It encodes CASSLLAGAYEQYF.

The V gene is TRBV10-2, the J gene TRBJ1-6; possibly TRBD1 for D (5 bases). The CDR3 loop spans 15 amino acids. In germline, CDR1 is WSHSY, CDR2 SAAADI. V lost 7 bases, J lost 8 bases, and 18 bases lay in between. Here the CDR3 DNA reads TGCGCCAGCACCACCCCTTGGCAGGGTGATTCACCCCTCCACTTT. This sequence encodes CASTTPWQGDSPLHF.

This clonotype is deemed medium-sized. The chain links TRBV29-1 to TRBJ1-5; TRBD1 matches 10 bases. The germline CDR1 and CDR2 sequences are SQVTM and ANQGSEA. Unmatched junction bases numbered 2, after V lost 5 bases and J lost 4 bases. The CDR3 is 13 residues long. Here the CDR3 DNA reads TGCAGCGTTAAGGGACAGGGGAATCAGCCCCAGCATTTT. Translation: CSVKGQGNQPQHF.

V usage is TRBV5-5 and J usage is TRBJ2-3; D not resolved. With 7 bases removed from V and 2 bases from J, the gap between germline ends came to 20 bases. From germline, CDR1 is SGHKS and CDR2 YYEKEE (reference sequence). This CDR3 has 16 amino acids. CDR3 nucleotides: TGTGCCAGCGCAAGGTCTCAGGCCGACCCCACAGATACGCAGTATTTT. It codes for CASARSQADPTDTQYF.

The table lists this clonotype with many counts. The gene calls are TRBV20-1 and TRBJ1-5; no reliable D call. The CDR3 runs to 13 residues. Germline V gene sequence: CDR1 DFQATT, CDR2 SNEGSKA (reference sequence). Trimming cost V 2 bases and J 3 bases, with 8 bases left between them. The DNA of the CDR3 is TGCAGTGCTAGAACGGGCCCCAATCAGCCCCAGCATTTT. This gives the protein CSARTGPNQPQHF.

This clonotype was counted a single time. Because it lacks the conserved phenylalanine or tryptophan at the end, this CDR3 is likely a read error. V usage is TRBV20-1 and J usage is TRBJ2-5, with D possibly matching TRBD2 (6 bases). V was trimmed by 6 bases and J by 9 bases, leaving 17 bases between them. Per the germline V gene, CDR1 is DFQATT and CDR2 is SNEGSKA (reference sequence). CDR3 length equals 12 residues. CDR3 sequence reads: CSAARGAKAQYC. As DNA, the CDR3 is TGCAGTGCGGCGCGGGGAGCTAAGGCCCAGTACTGC.

The chain employs TRBV5-1 and TRBJ2-1, with 13 bases that match TRBD2. With 4 bases clipped from V and 7 bases from J, the junction kept 5 bases outside the gene matches. The length of the CDR3 is 15 residues. Germline lookup yields CDR1 SGHRS and CDR2 YFSETQ. The CDR3 region has the DNA TGCGCCAGCAGCCAACTAGCGGGGGGGCAGAATGAGCAGTTCTTC. It encodes CASSQLAGGQNEQFF.

Ten or more counts support this clonotype. J is TRBJ1-4 and V is TRBV20-1; no reliable D call. Trimming stripped 6 bases from V and 2 bases from J, with 13 bases between. CDR3 length: 14 amino acids. Germline V gives CDR1 DFQATT, CDR2 SNEGSKA (reference sequence). CDR3 in amino acids: CSAAGVVTNEKLFF. DNA for the CDR3: TGCAGTGCAGCAGGAGTGGTGACTAATGAAAAACTGTTTTTT.

Ten or more counts support this clonotype. The chain combines TRBV30 with TRBJ2-5, with TRBD2 as a possible D gene (5 bases). Germline V lookup: CDR1 GTSNPN, CDR2 SVGIG (reference sequence). The length of the CDR3 is 14 residues. V lost 2 bases and J 5 bases, leaving 15 bases between the germline ends. CDR3 sequence: CAWSPPQRGETQYF. In DNA form, the CDR3 reads TGTGCCTGGAGTCCCCCCCAGCGCGGGGAGACCCAGTACTTC.

This clonotype was seen repeatedly, ten times or more. This sequence joins TRBV4-2 and TRBJ2-7; tentative D call: TRBD2 (5 bases). This CDR3 comprises 13 residues. The V and J ends lost 3 bases and 6 bases respectively, with 12 bases between them. Germline lookup yields CDR1 LGHNA and CDR2 YNFKEQ. The CDR3 sequence: CASSQTGVGEQYF. The CDR3 bases are TGTGCCAGCAGCCAGACCGGGGTGGGCGAGCAGTACTTC.

This clonotype showed up many times. The chain is built from TRBV12-3 or TRBV12-4 and TRBJ2-5, with D hard to call. V lost 2 bases to trimming and J lost 5 bases, with 18 bases between them. The CDR3 has 16 amino acids. CDR3 nucleotides: TGTGCCAGCAGTTTACTCTTACGTGCAGATATCGAGACCCAGTACTTC. Amino acid sequence: CASSLLLRADIETQYF.

This chain joins TRBV5-1 and TRBJ1-2, with D possibly being TRBD1 (6 bases). CDR3 length equals 16 residues. V was clipped by 3 bases and J by 4 bases, with 19 bases between them. Germline CDR1 reads SGHRS; CDR2 reads YFSETQ. CDR3 coding DNA: TGCGCCAGCAGCTCAGGAGTAGGTGGGGGCAGCTATGGCTACACCTTC. Its protein product is CASSSGVGGGSYGYTF.